A single TCR beta chain is shown here with its context. Trimming took 7 bases from V and 3 from J, leaving 6 bases between them. The CDR3 spans 11 residues. The data belong to a study of blood T cells in healthy people across ages. The second PCR ran roughly 7 to 12 cycles with a sample-barcoded 5' primer and J-beta primers. TCRdb processed the 5' RACE reads anew with MiXCR; each CDR3 protein has one entry. The table has over 950,000 distinct CDR3 sequences, roughly 51% seen once; the top ten hold around a fifth. At least 6 micrograms of total RNA were extracted per sample. The TCR originated in a woman aged 60-70 years in good health. This sequence joins TRBV12-3 or TRBV12-4 and TRBJ1-1; D is uncertain. The specimen sequenced was blood. The CDR3 here is CASNPHTEAFF. The CDR3 DNA reads TGTGCCAGCAATCCTCACACTGAAGCTTTCTTT.